Below, one T cell receptor beta chain is given with its context. Antigen unknown. UMI-labeled 5' RACE TRB cDNA libraries were prepared from the cells. TCRdb reanalyzed the 5' RACE reads and collapses them to one entry per CDR3 protein, without DNA. Its listing shows tens of thousands of distinct CDR3 sequences. This specimen comes from a study of CXCR3-negative and CXCR3-positive naive CD8 T cells. Overall study findings and caveats: With surface CD5 comparable between naive subsets, TCR strength was estimated using properties derived from the TRB CDR3. Both naive subsets had comparably high diversity; memory CD8+ cells much lower. CXCR3-positive naive cells had more hydrophobic TRB CDR3s than CXCR3-negative naive cells.

Germline CDR1 reads SQVTM; CDR2 reads ANQGSEA. CDR3 size: 15 residues. Triplicates of about 280,000 cells were sorted from each CD8+ T cell subset. The TCR was taken from a human donor in good health. Some clones in this sample may be carry-over from other donors' samples. The sample comprised naive CXCR3+ CD8+ T cells from blood. Stated subset: CD45RO-CCR7+CD27+CD95- naive CD8+ T cells expressing CXCR3 (TNR3+). This chain uses TRBV29-1 with TRBJ2-7; with no DNA, the TCRdb D assignment of TRBD2 cannot be verified. The CDR3 reads CSVPLPSGAPYEQYF.